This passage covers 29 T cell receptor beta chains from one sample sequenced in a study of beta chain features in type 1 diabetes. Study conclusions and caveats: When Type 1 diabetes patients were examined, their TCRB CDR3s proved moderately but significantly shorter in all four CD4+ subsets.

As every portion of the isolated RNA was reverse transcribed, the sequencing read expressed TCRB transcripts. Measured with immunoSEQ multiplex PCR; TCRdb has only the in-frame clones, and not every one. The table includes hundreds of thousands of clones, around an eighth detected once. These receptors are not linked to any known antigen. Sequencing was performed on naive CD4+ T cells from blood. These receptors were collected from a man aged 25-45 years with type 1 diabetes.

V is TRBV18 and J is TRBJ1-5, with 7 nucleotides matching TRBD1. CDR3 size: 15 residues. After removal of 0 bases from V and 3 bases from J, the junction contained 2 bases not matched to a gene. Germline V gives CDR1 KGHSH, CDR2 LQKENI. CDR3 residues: CASSPPGQANQPQHF. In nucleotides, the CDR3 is TGTGCCAGCTCACCACCAGGACAGGCCAATCAGCCCCAGCATTTT.

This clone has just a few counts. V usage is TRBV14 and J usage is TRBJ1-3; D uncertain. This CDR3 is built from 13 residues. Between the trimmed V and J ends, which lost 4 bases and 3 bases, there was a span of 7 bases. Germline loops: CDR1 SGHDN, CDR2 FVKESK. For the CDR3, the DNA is TGTGCCAGCAGCCCAAGGAGTGGAAACACCATATATTTT. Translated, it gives CASSPRSGNTIYF.

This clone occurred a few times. CDR3 DNA: TGTGCCAGCAGCGCTCAGGGAAACACTGAAGCTTTCTTT. Residues: CASSAQGNTEAFF. This chain joins TRBV7-9 and TRBJ1-1, with D maybe TRBD1 (5 bases). The CDR3 length is 13 residues. The V end lost 5 bases, the J end lost 2 bases, and 9 bases lay between the germline ends. The germline V gene has CDR1 SEHNR and CDR2 FQNEAQ (reference sequence).

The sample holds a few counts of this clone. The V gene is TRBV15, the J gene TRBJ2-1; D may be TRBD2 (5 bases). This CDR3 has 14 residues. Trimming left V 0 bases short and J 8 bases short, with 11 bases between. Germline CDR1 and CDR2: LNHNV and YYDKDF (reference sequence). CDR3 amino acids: CATSRDRLADEQFF. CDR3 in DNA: TGTGCCACCAGCAGAGATCGGCTAGCTGATGAGCAGTTCTTC.

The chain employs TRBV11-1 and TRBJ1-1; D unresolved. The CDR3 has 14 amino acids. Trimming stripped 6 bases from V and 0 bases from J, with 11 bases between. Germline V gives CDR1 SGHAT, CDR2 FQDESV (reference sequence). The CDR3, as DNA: TGTGCCAGCAGATCCTACAGCATGAACACTGAAGCTTTCTTT. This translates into CASRSYSMNTEAFF.

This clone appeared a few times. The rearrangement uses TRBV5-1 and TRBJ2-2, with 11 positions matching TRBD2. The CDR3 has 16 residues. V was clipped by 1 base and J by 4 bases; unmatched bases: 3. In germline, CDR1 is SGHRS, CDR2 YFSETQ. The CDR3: CASSLTSGSPTGELFF. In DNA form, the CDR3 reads TGCGCCAGCAGCTTGACTAGCGGGAGTCCCACCGGGGAGCTGTTTTTT.

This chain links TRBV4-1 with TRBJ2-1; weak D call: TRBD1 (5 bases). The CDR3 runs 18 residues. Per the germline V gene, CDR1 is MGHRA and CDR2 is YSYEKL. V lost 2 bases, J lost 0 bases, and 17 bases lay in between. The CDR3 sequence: CASSQPTAHKSSYNEQFF. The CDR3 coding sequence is TGCGCCAGCAGCCAACCGACAGCACACAAGAGCTCCTACAATGAGCAGTTCTTC.

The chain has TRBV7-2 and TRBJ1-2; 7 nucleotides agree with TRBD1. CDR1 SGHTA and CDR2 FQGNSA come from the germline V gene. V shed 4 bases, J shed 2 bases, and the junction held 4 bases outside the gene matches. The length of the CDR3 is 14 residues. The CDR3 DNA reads TGTGCCAGCAGCTCCGACAGGGCCAACTATGGCTACACCTTC. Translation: CASSSDRANYGYTF. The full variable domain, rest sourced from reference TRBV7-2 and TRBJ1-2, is GAGVSQSPSNKVTEKGKDVELRCDPISGHTALYWYRQSLGQGLEFLIYFQGNSAPDKSGLPSDRFSAERTGGSVSTLTIQRTQQEDSAVYLCASSSDRANYGYTFGSGTRLTVV.

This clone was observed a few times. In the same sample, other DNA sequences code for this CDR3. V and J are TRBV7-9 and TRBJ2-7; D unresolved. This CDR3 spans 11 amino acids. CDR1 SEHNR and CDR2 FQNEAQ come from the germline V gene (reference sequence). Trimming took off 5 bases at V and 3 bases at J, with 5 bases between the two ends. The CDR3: CASSPLYEQYF. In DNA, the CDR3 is TGTGCCAGCAGCCCCCTCTACGAGCAGTACTTC.

This CDR3 reads CASSKGTDMNTEAFF. The CDR3 DNA reads as TGTGCCAGCAGCAAAGGGACAGACATGAACACTGAAGCTTTCTTT. The chain recombines TRBV21-1 with TRBJ1-1; the table's D call of TRBD1 was not tested on the DNA. TRBV21-1 represents a pseudogene. The CDR3 runs to 15 residues.

The CDR3 region is CASSRWSSGINEQFF. DNA for the CDR3: TGTGCCAGCAGTAGGTGGTCTAGCGGGATCAATGAGCAGTTCTTC. The chain links TRBV5-4 to TRBJ2-1; the match to TRBD2 covers 9 bases. The length of the CDR3 is 15 residues. Looked up from germline, CDR1 is SGHNT and CDR2 is YYREEE (reference sequence). Trimming at V came to 5 bases and at J to 6 bases, leaving 9 bases not matched to a gene.

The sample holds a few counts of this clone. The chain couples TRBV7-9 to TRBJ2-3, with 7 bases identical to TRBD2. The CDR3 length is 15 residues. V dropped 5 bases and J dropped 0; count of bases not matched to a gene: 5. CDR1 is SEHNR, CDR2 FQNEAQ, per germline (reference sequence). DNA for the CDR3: TGTGCCAGCAGCCCGGGACTATCTAGCACAGATACGCAGTATTTT. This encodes CASSPGLSSTDTQYF.

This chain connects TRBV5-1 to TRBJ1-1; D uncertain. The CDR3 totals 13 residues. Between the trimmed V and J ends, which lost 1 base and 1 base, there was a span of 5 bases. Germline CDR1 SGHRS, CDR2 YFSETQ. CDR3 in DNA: TGCGCCAGCAGCTTGTTCGGGAACACTGAAGCTTTCTTT. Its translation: CASSLFGNTEAFF.

The CDR3: CASSIRTEPFSGANVLTF. CDR3 bases: TGTGCCAGCAGCATTCGGACAGAACCATTCTCTGGGGCCAACGTCCTGACTTTC. The V call is TRBV21-1, the J call TRBJ2-6; the table's TRBD1 call for D was not verified on the DNA. TRBV21-1 is a listed pseudogene. The CDR3 covers 18 residues.

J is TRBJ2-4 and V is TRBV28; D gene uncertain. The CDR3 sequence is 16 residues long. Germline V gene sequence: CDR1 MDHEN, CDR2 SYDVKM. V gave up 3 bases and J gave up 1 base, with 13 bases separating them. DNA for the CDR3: TGTGCCAGCAGTTTTCCCCTGATAGAGGCCAAAAACATTCAGTACTTC. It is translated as CASSFPLIEAKNIQYF.

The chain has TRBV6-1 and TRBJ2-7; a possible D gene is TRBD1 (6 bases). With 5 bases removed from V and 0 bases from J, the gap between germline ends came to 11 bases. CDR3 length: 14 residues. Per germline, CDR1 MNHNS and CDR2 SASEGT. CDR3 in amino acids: CASSSDRSSYEQYF. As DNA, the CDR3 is TGTGCCAGCAGTTCTGACAGGAGCTCCTACGAGCAGTACTTC.

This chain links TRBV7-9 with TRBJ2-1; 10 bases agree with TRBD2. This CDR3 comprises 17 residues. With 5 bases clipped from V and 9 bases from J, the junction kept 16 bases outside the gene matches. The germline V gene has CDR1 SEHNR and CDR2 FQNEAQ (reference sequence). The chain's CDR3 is CASSHPRTSGWMSEQFF. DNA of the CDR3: TGTGCCAGCAGCCACCCCCGGACTAGCGGATGGATGTCTGAGCAGTTCTTC.

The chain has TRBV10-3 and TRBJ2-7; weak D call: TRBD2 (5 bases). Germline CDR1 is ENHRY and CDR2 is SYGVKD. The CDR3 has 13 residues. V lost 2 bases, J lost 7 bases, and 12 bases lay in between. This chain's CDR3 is CAISETGSGEQYF. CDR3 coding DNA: TGTGCCATCAGTGAGACGGGGTCCGGGGAGCAGTACTTC.

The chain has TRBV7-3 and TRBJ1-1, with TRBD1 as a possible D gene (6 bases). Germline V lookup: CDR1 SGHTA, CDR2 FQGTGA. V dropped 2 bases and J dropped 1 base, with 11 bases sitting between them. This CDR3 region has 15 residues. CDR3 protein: CASSLGGRWNTEAFF. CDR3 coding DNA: TGTGCCAGCAGCTTAGGGGGCCGCTGGAACACTGAAGCTTTCTTT. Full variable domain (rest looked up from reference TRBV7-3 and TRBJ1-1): GAGVSQTPSNKVTEKGKYVELRCDPISGHTALYWYRQSLGQGPEFLIYFQGTGAADDSGLPNDRFFAVRPEGSVSTLKIQRTERGDSAVYLCASSLGGRWNTEAFFGQGTRLTVV.

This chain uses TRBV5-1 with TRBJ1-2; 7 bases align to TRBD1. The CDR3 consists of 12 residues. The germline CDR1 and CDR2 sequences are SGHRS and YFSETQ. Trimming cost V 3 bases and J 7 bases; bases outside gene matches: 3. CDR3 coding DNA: TGCGCCAGCAGCTGGGACAGCGGTGGCTACACCTTC. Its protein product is CASSWDSGGYTF. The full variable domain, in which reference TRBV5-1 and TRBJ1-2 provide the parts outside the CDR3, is KAGVTQTPRYLIKTRGQQVTLSCSPISGHRSVSWYQQTPGQGLQFLFEYFSETQRNKGNFPGRFSGRQFSNSRSEMNVSTLELGDSALYLCASSWDSGGYTFGSGTRLTVV.

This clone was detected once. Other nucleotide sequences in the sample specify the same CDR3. Here the CDR3 reads CASSLGGDRTQYF. CDR3 sequence (DNA): TGTGCCAGCAGTTTGGGAGGGGATCGTACCCAGTACTTC. This sequence joins TRBV28 and TRBJ2-5; 7 bases map to TRBD2. After removal of 3 bases from V and 8 bases from J, the junction contained 6 bases not matched to a gene. The CDR3 is 13 amino acids. Germline CDR1 reads MDHEN; CDR2 reads SYDVKM.

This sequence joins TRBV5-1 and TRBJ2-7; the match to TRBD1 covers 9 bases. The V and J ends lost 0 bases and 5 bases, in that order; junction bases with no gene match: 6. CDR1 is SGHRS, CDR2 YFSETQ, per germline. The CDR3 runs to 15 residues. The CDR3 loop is CASSLGDRDVDEQYF. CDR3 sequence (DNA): TGCGCCAGCAGCTTGGGGGACAGGGATGTTGACGAGCAGTACTTC.

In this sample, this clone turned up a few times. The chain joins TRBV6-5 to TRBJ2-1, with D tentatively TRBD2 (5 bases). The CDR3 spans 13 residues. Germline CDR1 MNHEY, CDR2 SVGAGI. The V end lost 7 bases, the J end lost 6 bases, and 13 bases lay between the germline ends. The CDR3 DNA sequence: TGTGCCAGCACCCGGACTGGAACCAATGAGCAGTTCTTC. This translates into CASTRTGTNEQFF.

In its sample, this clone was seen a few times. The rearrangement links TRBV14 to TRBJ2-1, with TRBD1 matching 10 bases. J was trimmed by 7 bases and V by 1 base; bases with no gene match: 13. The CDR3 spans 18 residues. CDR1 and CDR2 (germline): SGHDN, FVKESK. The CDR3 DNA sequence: TGTGCCAGCAGCCAAGGGTCATCGGGACAGGGGAGGAGGAATGAGCAGTTCTTC. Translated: CASSQGSSGQGRRNEQFF.

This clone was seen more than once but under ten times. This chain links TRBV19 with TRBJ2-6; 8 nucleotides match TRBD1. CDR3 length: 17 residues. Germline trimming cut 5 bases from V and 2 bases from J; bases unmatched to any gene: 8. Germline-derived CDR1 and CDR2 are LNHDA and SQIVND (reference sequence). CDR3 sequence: CASSPRTGNPGANVLTF. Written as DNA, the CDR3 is TGTGCCAGTAGTCCACGGACAGGGAACCCTGGGGCCAACGTCCTGACTTTC.

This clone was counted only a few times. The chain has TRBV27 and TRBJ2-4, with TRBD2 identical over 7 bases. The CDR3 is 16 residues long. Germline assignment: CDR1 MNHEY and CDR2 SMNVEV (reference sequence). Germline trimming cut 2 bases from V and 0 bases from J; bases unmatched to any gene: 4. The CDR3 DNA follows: TGTGCCAGCAGTTTAGGGGGGGGGTTAGCCAAAAACATTCAGTACTTC. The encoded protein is CASSLGGGLAKNIQYF.

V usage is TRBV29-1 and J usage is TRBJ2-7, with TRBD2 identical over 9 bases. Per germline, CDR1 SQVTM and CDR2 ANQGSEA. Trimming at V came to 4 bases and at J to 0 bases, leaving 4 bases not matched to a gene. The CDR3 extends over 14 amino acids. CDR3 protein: CSVVLAGSSYEQYF. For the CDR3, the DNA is TGCAGCGTTGTGCTAGCGGGAAGCTCCTACGAGCAGTACTTC.

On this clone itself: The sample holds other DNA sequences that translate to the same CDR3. The CDR3 DNA is TGTGCCAGCAGCTTAAGGGGGTCTGGGGCCAACGTCCTGACTTTC. Translating it yields CASSLRGSGANVLTF. This chain connects TRBV7-9 to TRBJ2-6; a weak D match, TRBD1 (6 bases). Trimming pared 2 bases from V and 1 base from J, leaving 6 bases between. Germline CDR1 is SEHNR and CDR2 is FQNEAQ (reference sequence). This CDR3 has 15 residues.

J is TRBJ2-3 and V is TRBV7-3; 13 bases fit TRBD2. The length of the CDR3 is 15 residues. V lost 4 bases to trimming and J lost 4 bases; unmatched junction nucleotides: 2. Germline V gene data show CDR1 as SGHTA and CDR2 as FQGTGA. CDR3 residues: CASSYGLAGADTQYF. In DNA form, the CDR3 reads TGTGCCAGCAGCTACGGACTAGCGGGAGCAGATACGCAGTATTTT.